This T cell receptor beta chain was retrieved from a study of cytomegalovirus exposure and HLA in healthy donors. General study points: A later analysis appeared to link common viral pathogens to several of the most significant clusters.

The study ran its PCR with 60 Vbeta and 13 Jbeta primers. Sequenced by immunoSEQ multiplex PCR; TCRdb stores in-frame clones only, minus some. Of about 130,000 clones listed, roughly 84% were seen once; the top ten hold about 2.5%. This CDR3 spans 13 amino acids. The V gene lost 1 base and the J gene lost 8 bases, with 10 bases spanning the gap. Germline-derived CDR1 and CDR2 are SGHDT and YYEEEE. This clone was detected only once. Its cognate antigen is unknown. The sample comprised PBMCs. The chain joins TRBV5-6 to TRBJ2-1; D is possibly TRBD2 (5 bases). The TCR originated in a man aged 45-60 years in good health and CMV-seronegative. CDR3 amino acids: CASSLWGSDEQFF. CDR3 in DNA: TGTGCCAGCAGCTTGTGGGGTAGCGATGAGCAGTTCTTC.